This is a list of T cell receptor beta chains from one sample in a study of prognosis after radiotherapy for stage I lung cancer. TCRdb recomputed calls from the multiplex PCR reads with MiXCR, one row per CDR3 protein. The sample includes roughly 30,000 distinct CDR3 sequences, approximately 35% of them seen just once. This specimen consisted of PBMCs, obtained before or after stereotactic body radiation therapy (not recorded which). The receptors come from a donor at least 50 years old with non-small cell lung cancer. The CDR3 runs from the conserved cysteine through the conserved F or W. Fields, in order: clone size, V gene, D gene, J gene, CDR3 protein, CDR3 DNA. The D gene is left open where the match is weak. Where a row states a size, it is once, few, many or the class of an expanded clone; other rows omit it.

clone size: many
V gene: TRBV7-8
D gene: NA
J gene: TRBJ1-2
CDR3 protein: CASSPRVANYGYTF
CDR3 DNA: TGTGCCAGCAGCCCGAGGGTTGCTAACTATGGCTACACCTTC

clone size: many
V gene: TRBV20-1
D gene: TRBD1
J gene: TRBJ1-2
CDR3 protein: CSARDKDRGRSSYGYTF
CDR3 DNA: TGCAGTGCTAGAGATAAAGACAGGGGGCGAAGTAGCTATGGCTACACCTTC

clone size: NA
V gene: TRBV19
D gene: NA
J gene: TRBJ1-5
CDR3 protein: CASSSRASYSNQPQHF
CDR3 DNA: TGTGCCAGTAGTAGCAGGGCAAGTTATAGCAATCAGCCCCAGCATTTT

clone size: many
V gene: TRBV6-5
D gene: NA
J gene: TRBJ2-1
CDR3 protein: CASSYSWGLDNEQFF
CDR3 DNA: TGTGCCAGCAGTTACTCGTGGGGACTTGACAATGAGCAGTTCTTC

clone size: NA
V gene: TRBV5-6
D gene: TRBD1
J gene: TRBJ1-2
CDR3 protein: CASSFHTGGGAGYTF
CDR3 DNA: TGTGCCAGCAGCTTCCATACAGGGGGGGGAGCGGGCTACACCTTC

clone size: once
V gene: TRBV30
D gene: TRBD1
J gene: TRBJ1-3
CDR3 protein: CAWVGGGQYSGNTIYF
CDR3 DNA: TGTGCCTGGGTAGGGGGCGGACAGTACTCTGGAAACACCATATATTTT

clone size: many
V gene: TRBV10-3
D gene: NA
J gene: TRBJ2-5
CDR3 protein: CASQTELQETQYF
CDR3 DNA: TGTGCCTCACAGACGGAATTACAAGAGACCCAGTACTTC

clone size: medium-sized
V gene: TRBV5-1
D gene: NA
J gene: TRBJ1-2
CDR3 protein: CASSPSGQLTYGYTF
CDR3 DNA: TGCGCCAGCAGCCCTTCGGGGCAGCTTACTTATGGCTACACCTTC

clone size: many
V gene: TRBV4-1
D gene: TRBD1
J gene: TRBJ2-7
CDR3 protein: CASSQDVSDRTYEQYF
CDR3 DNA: TGCGCCAGCAGCCAAGATGTATCGGACAGGACCTACGAGCAGTACTTC

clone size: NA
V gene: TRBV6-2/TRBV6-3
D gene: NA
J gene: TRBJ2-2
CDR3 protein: CASSSRGGYYTGELFF
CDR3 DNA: TGTGCCAGCAGTTCCCGCGGAGGGTACTACACCGGGGAGCTGTTTTTT

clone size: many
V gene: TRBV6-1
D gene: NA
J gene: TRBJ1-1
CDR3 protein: CATPRPLNTEAFF
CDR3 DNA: TGTGCCACCCCGAGACCCTTGAACACTGAAGCTTTCTTT

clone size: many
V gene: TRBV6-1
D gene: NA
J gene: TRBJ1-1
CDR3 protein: CASSGGVTEAFF
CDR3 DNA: TGTGCCAGCAGCGGAGGAGTGACTGAAGCTTTCTTT

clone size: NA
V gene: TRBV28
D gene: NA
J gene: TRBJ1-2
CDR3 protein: CASIPARHYGYTF
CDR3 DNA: TGTGCCAGCATTCCAGCCAGACACTATGGCTACACCTTC

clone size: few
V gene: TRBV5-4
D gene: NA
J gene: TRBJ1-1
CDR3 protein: CASSPPGSTEAFF
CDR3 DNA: TGTGCCAGCAGCCCACCGGGTTCCACTGAAGCTTTCTTT

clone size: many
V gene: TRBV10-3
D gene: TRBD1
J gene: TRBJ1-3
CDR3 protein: CAISDLSGQSGNTIYF
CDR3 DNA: TGTGCCATCAGTGACCTATCGGGACAGTCTGGAAACACCATATATTTT

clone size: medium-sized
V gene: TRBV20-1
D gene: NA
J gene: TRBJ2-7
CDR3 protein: CSARDNYEQYF
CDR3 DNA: TGCAGTGCTAGAGACAACTACGAGCAGTACTTC

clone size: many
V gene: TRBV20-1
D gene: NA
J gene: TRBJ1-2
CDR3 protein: CSARLSYGYTF
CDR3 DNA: TGCAGTGCTAGGCTTAGCTATGGCTACACCTTC

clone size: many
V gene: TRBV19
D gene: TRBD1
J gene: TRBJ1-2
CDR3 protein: CASSKGTGGMNGYTF
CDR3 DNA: TGTGCCAGTAGTAAGGGGACAGGGGGCATGAATGGCTACACCTTC

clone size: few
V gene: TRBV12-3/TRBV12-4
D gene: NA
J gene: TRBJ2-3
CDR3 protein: CASSPPGGGTDTQYF
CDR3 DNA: TGTGCCAGCAGTCCCCCCGGGGGTGGCACAGATACGCAGTATTTT

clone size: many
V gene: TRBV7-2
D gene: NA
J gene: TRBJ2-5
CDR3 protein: CASSPGTLGTQYF
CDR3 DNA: TGTGCCAGCAGCCCCGGGACATTGGGGACCCAGTACTTC

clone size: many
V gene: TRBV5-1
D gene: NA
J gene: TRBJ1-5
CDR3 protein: CASSLAPLGVFGNQPQHF
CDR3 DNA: TGCGCCAGCAGCTTGGCCCCTTTAGGGGTTTTTGGCAATCAGCCCCAGCATTTT

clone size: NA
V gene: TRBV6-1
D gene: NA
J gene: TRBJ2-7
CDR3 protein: CASSEDDGTPSYEQYF
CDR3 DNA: TGTGCCAGCAGTGAAGATGACGGGACCCCTTCCTACGAGCAGTACTTC

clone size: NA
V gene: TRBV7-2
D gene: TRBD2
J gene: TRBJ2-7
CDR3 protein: CASSPSRLAGKEQYF
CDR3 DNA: TGTGCCAGCAGCCCGTCGCGGCTAGCGGGTAAGGAGCAGTACTTC

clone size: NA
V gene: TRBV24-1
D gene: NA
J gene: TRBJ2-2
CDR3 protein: CATIYTRDTGELFF
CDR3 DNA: TGTGCCACCATTTATACCCGGGATACTGGGGAGCTGTTTTTT

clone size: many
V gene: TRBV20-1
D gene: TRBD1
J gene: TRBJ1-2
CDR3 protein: CSAITGGYGYTF
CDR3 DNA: TGCAGTGCTATCACAGGGGGATATGGCTACACCTTC

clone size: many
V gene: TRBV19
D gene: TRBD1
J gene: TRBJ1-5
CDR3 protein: CASSMTGTGGVQPQHF
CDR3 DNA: TGTGCCAGTAGTATGACCGGGACAGGAGGGGTTCAGCCCCAGCATTTT

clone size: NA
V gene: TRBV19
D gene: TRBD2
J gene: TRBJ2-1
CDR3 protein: CSSSILAASGGVGGQFF
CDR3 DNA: TGTTCCAGTAGTATTCTGGCGGCTAGCGGGGGGGTTGGTGGGCAGTTCTTC

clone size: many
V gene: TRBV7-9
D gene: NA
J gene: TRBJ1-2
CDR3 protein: CASSWGGSNYGYTF
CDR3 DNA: TGTGCCAGCAGCTGGGGGGGATCCAACTATGGCTACACCTTC

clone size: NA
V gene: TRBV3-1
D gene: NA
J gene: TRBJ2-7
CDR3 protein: CASSSSRGTVEQYF
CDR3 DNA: TGTGCCAGCAGCTCATCACGGGGGACAGTCGAGCAGTACTTC

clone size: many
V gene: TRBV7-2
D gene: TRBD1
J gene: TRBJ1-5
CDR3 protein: CASSGQGGVGNQPQHF
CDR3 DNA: TGTGCCAGCAGCGGACAGGGTGGAGTCGGCAATCAGCCCCAGCATTTT

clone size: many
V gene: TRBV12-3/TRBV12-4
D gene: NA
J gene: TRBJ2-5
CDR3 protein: CASSFSSPQETQYF
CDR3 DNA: TGTGCCAGCAGTTTCAGCTCTCCCCAAGAGACCCAGTACTTC

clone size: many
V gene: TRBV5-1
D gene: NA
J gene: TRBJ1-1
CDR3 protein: CASSLGGYDTEAFF
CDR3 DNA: TGCGCCAGCAGCTTGGGAGGTTATGACACTGAAGCTTTCTTT

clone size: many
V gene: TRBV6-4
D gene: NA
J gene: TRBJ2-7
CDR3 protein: CASSDLRGSVSYEQYF
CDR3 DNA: TGTGCCAGCAGTGACCTCCGGGGTTCCGTCTCCTACGAGCAGTACTTC

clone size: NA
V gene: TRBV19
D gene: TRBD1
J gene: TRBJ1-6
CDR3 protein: CASSPRTGGRSNSPLNF
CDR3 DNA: TGTGCCAGTAGTCCCCGGACAGGGGGCAGGAGTAATTCACCCCTCAACTTC

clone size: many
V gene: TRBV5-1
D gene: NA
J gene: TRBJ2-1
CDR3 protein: CASSFLGSSYNEQFF
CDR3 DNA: TGCGCCAGCAGCTTCCTGGGGTCCTCCTACAATGAGCAGTTCTTC

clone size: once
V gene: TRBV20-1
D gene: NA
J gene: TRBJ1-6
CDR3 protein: CSARELRSYNSPLHF
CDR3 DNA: TGCAGTGCTAGGGAGCTGAGATCCTATAATTCACCCCTCCACTTT

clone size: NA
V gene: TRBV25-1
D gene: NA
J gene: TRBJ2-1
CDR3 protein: CASSERRSGFGEQFF
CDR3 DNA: TGTGCCAGCAGTGAAAGGCGTAGCGGATTCGGTGAGCAGTTCTTC

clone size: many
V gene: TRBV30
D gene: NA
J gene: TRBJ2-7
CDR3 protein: CAWMGRQANYEQYF
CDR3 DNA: TGTGCCTGGATGGGGCGGCAGGCCAACTACGAGCAGTACTTC

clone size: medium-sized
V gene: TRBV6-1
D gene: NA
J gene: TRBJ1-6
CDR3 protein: CASNDRLENSPLHF
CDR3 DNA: TGTGCCAGCAACGACAGGCTGGAGAATTCACCCCTCCACTTT

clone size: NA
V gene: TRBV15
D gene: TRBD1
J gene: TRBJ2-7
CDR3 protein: CATSRDRSFYEQYF
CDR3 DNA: TGTGCCACCAGCAGGGACAGGTCATTTTACGAGCAGTACTTC

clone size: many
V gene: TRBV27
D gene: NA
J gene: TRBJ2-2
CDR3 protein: CASRGQGGTGELFF
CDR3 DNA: TGTGCCAGCAGAGGACAGGGAGGGACCGGGGAGCTGTTTTTT

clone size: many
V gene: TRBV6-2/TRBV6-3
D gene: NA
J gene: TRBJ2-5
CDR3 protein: CASSLTGQPPMSQYF
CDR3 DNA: TGTGCCAGCAGCCTAACTGGACAGCCCCCGATGTCCCAGTACTTC

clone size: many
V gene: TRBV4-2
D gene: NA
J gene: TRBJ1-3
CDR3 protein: CASSQDRGNTIYF
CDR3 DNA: TGTGCCAGCAGCCAAGATCGGGGAAACACCATATATTTT

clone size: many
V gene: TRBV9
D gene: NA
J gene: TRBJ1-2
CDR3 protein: CASSASWGAGLTYGYTF
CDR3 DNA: TGTGCCAGCAGCGCCTCTTGGGGGGCAGGGTTGACCTATGGCTACACCTTC

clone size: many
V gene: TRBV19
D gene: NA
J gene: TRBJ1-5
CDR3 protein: CASRRLEQPQHF
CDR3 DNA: TGTGCCAGTAGACGGCTTGAGCAGCCCCAGCATTTT

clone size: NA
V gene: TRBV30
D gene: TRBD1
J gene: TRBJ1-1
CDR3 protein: CAWSVDRYTEAFF
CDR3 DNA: TGTGCCTGGAGTGTGGACAGGTACACTGAAGCTTTCTTT

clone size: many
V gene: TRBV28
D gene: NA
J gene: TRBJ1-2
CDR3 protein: CASSPVGTTKTSYGYTF
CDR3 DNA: TGTGCCAGCAGCCCGGTAGGGACTACGAAAACGTCTTATGGCTACACCTTC

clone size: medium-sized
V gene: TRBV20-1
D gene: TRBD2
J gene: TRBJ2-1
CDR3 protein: CSALAGRSGDEQFF
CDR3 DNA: TGCAGTGCTTTAGCGGGTCGCTCAGGTGATGAGCAGTTCTTC

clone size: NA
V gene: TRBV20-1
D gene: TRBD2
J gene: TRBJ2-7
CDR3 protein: CSETGGTSGSYEQYF
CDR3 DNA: TGCAGTGAAACCGGGGGGACTAGCGGGTCCTACGAGCAGTACTTC

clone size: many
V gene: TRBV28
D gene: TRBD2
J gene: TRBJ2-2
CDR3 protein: CASRAGGNTGELFF
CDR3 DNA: TGTGCCAGCCGAGCGGGGGGGAACACCGGGGAGCTGTTTTTT

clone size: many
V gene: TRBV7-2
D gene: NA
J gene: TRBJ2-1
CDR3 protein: CASSPHRGRDEQFF
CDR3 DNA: TGTGCCAGCAGCCCACACAGGGGGAGGGATGAGCAGTTCTTC

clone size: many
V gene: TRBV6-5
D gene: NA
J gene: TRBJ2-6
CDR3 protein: CASSYSGPGANVLTF
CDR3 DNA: TGTGCCAGCAGTTACTCTGGTCCCGGGGCCAACGTCCTGACTTTC

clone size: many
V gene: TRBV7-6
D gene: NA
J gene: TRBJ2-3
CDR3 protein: CASTLAGATTDTQYF
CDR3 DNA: TGTGCCAGCACTTTGGCGGGGGCGACCACAGATACGCAGTATTTT

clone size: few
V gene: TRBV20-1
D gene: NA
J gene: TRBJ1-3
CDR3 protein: CSARDGNTIYF
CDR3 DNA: TGCAGTGCGAGAGACGGAAACACCATATATTTT

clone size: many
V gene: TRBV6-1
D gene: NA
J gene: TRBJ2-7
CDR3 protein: CASSPSGRFFEQYF
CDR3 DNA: TGTGCCAGCAGTCCGTCGGGACGATTTTTCGAGCAGTACTTC

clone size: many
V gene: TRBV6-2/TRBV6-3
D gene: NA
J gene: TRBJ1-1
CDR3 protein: CASSVGGKGTEAFF
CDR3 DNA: TGTGCCAGCAGTGTAGGGGGAAAAGGTACTGAAGCTTTCTTT

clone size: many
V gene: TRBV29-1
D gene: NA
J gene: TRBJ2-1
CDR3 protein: CSVEQGRAYNEQFF
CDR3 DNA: TGCAGCGTTGAACAGGGAAGGGCTTACAATGAGCAGTTCTTC

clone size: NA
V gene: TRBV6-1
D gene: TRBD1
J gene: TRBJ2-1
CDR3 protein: CASIESLQGASPFF
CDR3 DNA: TGTGCCAGCATCGAATCCCTACAGGGGGCTAGTCCGTTCTTC